This record looks at one T cell receptor (beta chain) sequence and its context. Its antigen is not identified. Germline V gene sequence: CDR1 MNHEY, CDR2 SMNVEV (reference sequence). The ends lost 5 bases at V and 6 bases at J; junction bases unmatched: 4. This CDR3 has 15 amino acids. This entry belongs to a study of blood T cells in healthy people across ages. Study-level information: With template switching, about one barcoded beta molecule was captured per two T cells. Overall study results and limits: CMV infection status of these donors was not known. Observed TCR beta diversity showed a strong correlation with the percentage of naive T cells as measured by flow cytometry. Greater diversity and more naive CD4+ cells were seen in long-lived donors than in aged donors.

For the second PCR, which ran for about 7 to 11 cycles, a sample-barcoded 5' primer and a J-beta primer mix were used. Each CDR3 protein is one row after TCRdb ran MiXCR on the 5' RACE reads. The sample has around 1,600,000 distinct CDR3 sequences, roughly 43% seen once; the top ten hold more than 4%. V usage is TRBV27 and J usage is TRBJ2-1; 13 bases agree with TRBD2. The material sequenced was blood. This sequence originates from a young woman in good health. The CDR3 here is CASSKLAGGRNEQFF. The DNA for the CDR3 is TGTGCCAGCAGTAAACTAGCGGGAGGGCGCAATGAGCAGTTCTTC.